The present T cell receptor beta chain was sequenced within a study of response to subunit inactivated influenza vaccine. Whole-study findings and limits: New T cells are recruited in small numbers by each seasonal influenza vaccination, according to the authors' suggestion.

MiXCR, run by TCRdb on the RT-PCR reads, gives a single entry per CDR3 protein. The table includes around 500,000 distinct CDR3 sequences, roughly 11% detected once. This clonotype showed up just a few times. Its specificity is unknown. Trimming cost V 7 bases and J 6 bases, with 10 bases left between them. CDR3 length equals 11 residues. Germline assignment: CDR1 MNHEY and CDR2 SVGAGI. The rearrangement links TRBV6-5 to TRBJ2-7; D is undetermined. The source material was PBMCs from blood, sampled roughly 46 days after vaccination. The TCR was taken from a man in his forties or fifties who received an inactivated influenza vaccine. CDR3 DNA sequence: TGTGCCAGCAAATCATGGAGCGAGCAGTACTTC. The encoded protein is CASKSWSEQYF.